The 16 T cell receptor beta chains below all came from one sample that was sequenced in a study of blood T cell repertoires in COVID-19. This table comes from immunoSEQ multiplex PCR, and its TCRdb copy is limited to in-frame clones, with some not included. The sample carries tens of thousands of clones, over 75% recorded once. The sequenced sample was peripheral blood. Source of these receptors: a middle-aged man with active COVID-19.

The chain has TRBV11-2 and TRBJ2-7; 15 bases line up with TRBD2. The CDR3 runs 17 residues. J was trimmed by 5 bases and V by 6 bases; bases with no gene match: 11. Per the germline V gene, CDR1 is SGHAT and CDR2 is FQNNGV. The chain's CDR3 is CASSELRTSGGAHEQYF. The CDR3 DNA sequence: TGTGCCAGCAGTGAACTCCGGACTAGCGGGGGGGCGCACGAGCAGTACTTC.

This chain connects TRBV5-4 to TRBJ2-1; TRBD2 aligns across 11 bases. The CDR3 extends over 15 amino acids. The germline gives CDR1 SGHNT, CDR2 YYREEE (reference sequence). The V and J ends lost 2 bases and 9 bases, in that order; junction bases with no gene match: 7. DNA for the CDR3: TGTGCCAGCAGCTTCTTAGCGGGAGGGCCTGGTGAGCAGTTCTTC. Encoded protein: CASSFLAGGPGEQFF.

The chain carries TRBV11-3 and TRBJ2-5; tentative D call: TRBD2 (5 bases). Germline V lookup: CDR1 SGHNT, CDR2 YENEEA. The CDR3 contains 15 residues. Trimming left V 5 bases short and J 2 bases short, with 15 bases between. DNA of the CDR3: TGTGCCAGCAGCGCTAGCTTTGGAAGGCAAGAGACCCAGTACTTC. It codes for CASSASFGRQETQYF.

The rearrangement links TRBV5-6 to TRBJ2-7; TRBD2 matches at 9 bases. J gave up 3 bases and V 6 bases, and 7 bases lay outside the gene matches. The CDR3 sequence is 14 residues long. Germline CDR1 and CDR2: SGHDT and YYEEEE. The CDR3 spells CASKGTSLVYEQYF. DNA of the CDR3: TGTGCCAGCAAGGGGACTAGCCTCGTCTACGAGCAGTACTTC.

This chain uses TRBV6-5 with TRBJ1-1, with D hard to call. CDR1 and CDR2 (germline): MNHEY, SVGAGI. This CDR3 region has 12 residues. V was pared by 5 bases and J by 11 bases, with 15 bases between. The CDR3 DNA reads as TGTGCCAGCAGTCCATTCGGGGTGAAGGCTTTCTTT. Translation: CASSPFGVKAFF.

This rearrangement joins TRBV5-1 to TRBJ2-2; 7 positions agree with TRBD2. J lost 1 base, V lost 3 bases, and 9 bases had no gene match. The CDR3 runs to 17 residues. Germline-derived CDR1 and CDR2 are SGHRS and YFSETQ. The CDR3 region has the DNA TGCGCCAGCAGCTGGAGGGAGGGCCTAATGAACACCGGGGAGCTGTTTTTT. Its translation: CASSWREGLMNTGELFF. The full variable domain, in which reference TRBV5-1 and TRBJ2-2 provide the parts outside the CDR3, is KAGVTQTPRYLIKTRGQQVTLSCSPISGHRSVSWYQQTPGQGLQFLFEYFSETQRNKGNFPGRFSGRQFSNSRSEMNVSTLELGDSALYLCASSWREGLMNTGELFFGEGSRLTVL.

The rearrangement uses TRBV7-9 and TRBJ2-7, with 8 positions matching TRBD2. V lost 5 bases to trimming and J lost 2 bases; unmatched junction nucleotides: 5. The germline CDR1 and CDR2 sequences are SEHNR and FQNEAQ (reference sequence). The CDR3 runs 14 residues. CDR3 loop: CASSKGLEPYEQYF. The CDR3 DNA is TGTGCCAGCAGCAAGGGACTAGAGCCCTACGAGCAGTACTTC. The full variable domain, completed using reference TRBV7-9 and TRBJ2-7, is DTGVSQNPRHKITKRGQNVTFRCDPISEHNRLYWYRQTLGQGPEFLTYFQNEAQLEKSRLLSDRFSAERPKGSFSTLEIQRTEQGDSAMYLCASSKGLEPYEQYFGPGTRLTVT.

The chain joins TRBV7-8 to TRBJ1-1, with TRBD1 matching 7 bases. The CDR3 contains 16 residues. Germline-derived CDR1 and CDR2 are SGHVS and FQNEAQ. Trimming cost V 2 bases and J 1 base; bases outside gene matches: 7. CDR3 residues: CASSLRPRGWNTEAFF. The CDR3 DNA reads TGTGCCAGCAGCTTAAGGCCCAGGGGGTGGAACACTGAAGCTTTCTTT.

The chain recombines TRBV2 with TRBJ2-1; maybe TRBD2 (5 bases). Trimming pared 3 bases from V and 8 bases from J, leaving 8 bases between. The CDR3 length is 12 residues. The germline V gene has CDR1 SNHLY and CDR2 FYNNEI. CDR3 region: CASSEERYEQFF. The CDR3 DNA follows: TGTGCCAGCAGTGAGGAGCGGTATGAGCAGTTCTTC.

V gene TRBV9 combines with J gene TRBJ2-7; TRBD2 is a possible D gene (5 bases). The germline V gene has CDR1 SGDLS and CDR2 YYNGEE. V lost 4 bases and J 3 bases, leaving 14 bases between the germline ends. CDR3 size: 14 residues. In DNA, the CDR3 is TGTGCCAGCAGCCCCAGTAGGGCGGGCTACGAGCAGTACTTC. It is translated as CASSPSRAGYEQYF.

This chain links TRBV2 with TRBJ2-7, with 9 bases matching TRBD1. V shed 6 bases and J 1 base; nucleotides not matched to a gene: 1. The CDR3 is 13 amino acids. Germline lookup yields CDR1 SNHLY and CDR2 FYNNEI. In DNA form, the CDR3 reads TGTGCCAGCAGGGGACAGGGATCCTACGAGCAGTACTTC. It yields the protein CASRGQGSYEQYF.

This clone was seen once. This chain uses TRBV18 with TRBJ1-1; D is undetermined. The CDR3 totals 14 residues. V was trimmed by 6 bases and J by 4 bases, leaving 15 bases between them. Per germline, CDR1 KGHSH and CDR2 LQKENI. Here the CDR3 DNA reads TGTGCCAGCTCGCTTGGGTCGGCGGGCACTGAAGCTTTCTTT. It specifies CASSLGSAGTEAFF. The full variable domain, completed using reference TRBV18 and TRBJ1-1, is NAGVMQNPRHLVRRRGQEARLRCSPMKGHSHVYWYRQLPEEGLKFMVYLQKENIIDESGMPKERFSAEFPKEGPSILRIQQVVRGDSAAYFCASSLGSAGTEAFFGQGTRLTVV.

The chain couples TRBV28 to TRBJ1-1, with 9 nucleotides matching TRBD1. CDR1 is MDHEN and CDR2 is SYDVKM in the germline V gene. With 5 bases clipped from V and 9 bases from J, the junction kept 7 bases outside the gene matches. The CDR3 totals 13 residues. The CDR3 bases are TGTGCCAGCAGTCCTGGGACAGGGCTTAAAGCTTTCTTT. Translation: CASSPGTGLKAFF.

The gene calls are TRBV6-6 and TRBJ2-7; 9 nucleotides match TRBD1. V shed 2 bases, J shed 2 bases, and the junction held 7 bases outside the gene matches. The length of the CDR3 is 16 residues. Germline CDR1 MNHNY, CDR2 SVGAGI (reference sequence). CDR3: CASSYPRDRDPYEQYF. DNA of the CDR3: TGTGCCAGCAGTTACCCCCGGGACAGGGACCCCTACGAGCAGTACTTC.

This chain connects TRBV30 to TRBJ1-2; 9 bases line up with TRBD1. The germline V gene has CDR1 GTSNPN and CDR2 SVGIG (reference sequence). The CDR3 spans 18 residues. V was pared by 4 bases and J by 0 bases, with 15 bases of the junction left unmatched. In DNA, the CDR3 is TGTGCCTGGACTCCTGCGGGGACAGGGCTTACAGCTAACTATGGCTACACCTTC. It yields the protein CAWTPAGTGLTANYGYTF.

The rearrangement joins TRBV5-1 to TRBJ1-4; no clear D gene. The CDR3 has 14 amino acids. From germline, CDR1 is SGHRS and CDR2 YFSETQ. V was trimmed by 4 bases and J by 9 bases, leaving 16 bases between them. The CDR3: CASSLDSSMKKLFF. The CDR3 DNA reads TGCGCCAGCAGCCTTGATAGCTCAATGAAAAAACTGTTTTTT.